This T cell receptor (beta chain) came from a study of cytomegalovirus exposure and HLA in healthy donors. This PCR relied on a set of 60 Vbeta primers and 13 Jbeta primers. Assay used: immunoSEQ multiplex PCR; TCRdb lists only in-frame clones, some missing. Of about 120,000 clones in the sample, about four fifths were seen once. Points on this clone: What it binds is not known.

Per the germline V gene, CDR1 is KGHSH and CDR2 is LQKENI. The CDR3 runs to 13 residues. Between the trimmed V and J ends, which lost 5 bases and 8 bases, there was a span of 12 bases. Healthy bone marrow donors made up the donor group. The study's findings and limits: Donors belonging to an Asian-associated ancestry cluster reportedly showed fewer N-insertions in productive TCRs than the roughly 670-donor mean, according to what a later analysis found. In an earlier analysis, about 87% or about 30%: the productive usage of most TCR beta V segments. Sequencing had likely introduced a cluster of highly shared sequence variants as an artifact.

The source material was PBMCs. The TCR sequence derives from a man aged 30 to 39 in good health and CMV-seropositive. The rearrangement uses TRBV18 and TRBJ1-4; D is perhaps TRBD1 (5 bases). The CDR3 coding sequence is TGTGCCAGCTCAAGGGACTACGGAGAAAAACTGTTTTTT. This codes for CASSRDYGEKLFF. Full variable domain (missing parts from reference TRBV18 and TRBJ1-4): NAGVMQNPRHLVRRRGQEARLRCSPMKGHSHVYWYRQLPEEGLKFMVYLQKENIIDESGMPKERFSAEFPKEGPSILRIQQVVRGDSAAYFCASSRDYGEKLFFGSGTQLSVL.